A selection of T cell receptor beta chains follows, all from one sample in a study of control samples from healthy donors and cancer patients. Profiled with immunoSEQ multiplex PCR; TCRdb holds only in-frame clones, not every one. The table has 15,000 to 18,000 clones, over 80% seen once. Specimen: PBMCs. The origin of the receptors is a woman between 70 and 85 years old with colorectal cancer. CDR3s include the opening cysteine and the closing phenylalanine or tryptophan. D genes are given only for firm matches. Not every row has a clone size; where given, it reads once, few, many or a size class.

clone size,D gene,J gene,V gene,CDR3 DNA,CDR3 protein
NA,NA,TRBJ2-2,TRBV4-3,TGCGCCAGCAGCCAAGATCGAGGGACCCCCGGGGAGCTGTTTTTT,CASSQDRGTPGELFF
NA,TRBD1,TRBJ2-3,TRBV10-2,TGCGCCAGCAGACCAAGACAGGGGGCAGGGGATACGCAGTATTTT,CASRPRQGAGDTQYF
NA,TRBD2,TRBJ2-3,TRBV27,TGTGCCGCGGGGACTAAAGATACGCAGTATTTT,CAAGTKDTQYF
NA,TRBD2,TRBJ2-1,TRBV7-9,TGTGCCAGCAGCTCCAGACTAGCGGGAGTCTACAATGAGCAGTTCTTC,CASSSRLAGVYNEQFF
NA,NA,TRBJ2-7,TRBV7-2,TGTGCCAGCAGCGCCCGGGCCCTTTGGGAGCAGTACTTC,CASSARALWEQYF
NA,NA,TRBJ2-1,TRBV6-5,TGTGCCAGCGGAAATCTGGCTGTTGAGCAGTTCTTC,CASGNLAVEQFF
NA,TRBD1,TRBJ2-5,TRBV5-1,TGCGCCAGCAGCCCGCGACAGGGCGCAGAGACCCAGTACTTC,CASSPRQGAETQYF
NA,NA,TRBJ1-5,TRBV28,TGTGCCAGCAGTTTCTCCGACCAGCCCCAGCATTTT,CASSFSDQPQHF
NA,NA,TRBJ1-1,TRBV3-1/TRBV3-2,TGTGCCAGCAGCCAAGAGGGATACACTGAAGCTTTCTTT,CASSQEGYTEAFF
medium-sized,NA,TRBJ2-2,TRBV25-1,TGTGCCAGCAGAAGGTTAACCGGGGAGCTGTTTTTT,CASRRLTGELFF
NA,TRBD1,TRBJ1-2,TRBV12-5,TGTGCTAGTGGTTCCCCGGGACAGCCCAACTATGGCTACACCTTC,CASGSPGQPNYGYTF
NA,NA,TRBJ1-1,TRBV4-1,TGCGCCAGCAGCCAAGATTTCGGGGAAGCTGAAGCTTTCTTT,CASSQDFGEAEAFF
NA,NA,TRBJ1-5,TRBV29-1,TGCAGCGTTGCGTCGGGGGGCCAGAGCAATCAGCCCCAGCATTTT,CSVASGGQSNQPQHF
NA,NA,TRBJ1-1,TRBV9,TGTGCCAGCAGCGTAGCCGCTGCGAACACTGAAGCTTTCTTT,CASSVAAANTEAFF
NA,TRBD1,TRBJ2-3,TRBV4-3,TGCGCCAGCAGCCAATCGCCGGGACAGGGTCCAGATACGCAGTATTTT,CASSQSPGQGPDTQYF
NA,NA,TRBJ2-7,TRBV2,TGTGCCAGCAGTGAGCTGGGTCCACTCCACGAGCAGTACTTC,CASSELGPLHEQYF
NA,NA,TRBJ2-1,TRBV20-1,TGCAGTGCTAGAGGTTTTGATGAGCAGTTCTTC,CSARGFDEQFF
NA,NA,TRBJ2-3,TRBV5-4,TGTGCCAGCAGCGGCGAGCAAAGGGGTACGCAGTATTTT,CASSGEQRGTQYF
NA,NA,TRBJ2-2,TRBV5-6,TGTGCCAGCAGCGTAGGACAGAACACCGGGGAGCTGTTTTTT,CASSVGQNTGELFF
few,TRBD1,TRBJ2-7,TRBV11-3,TGTGCCAGCAGCCCCGGGACAGGCTCCTACGAGCAGTACTTC,CASSPGTGSYEQYF
NA,NA,TRBJ2-3,TRBV4-3,TGCGCCAGCAGCCAAGCCGCCAGGGGCACAGATACGCAGTATTTT,CASSQAARGTDTQYF
NA,TRBD1,TRBJ2-7,TRBV19,TGTGCCAGTAGTTCTGGGACAGGGTTACCGGGAGAGCAGTACTTC,CASSSGTGLPGEQYF
NA,NA,TRBJ1-3,TRBV18,TGTGCCAGCTCACCCGGAGGAGGGCCTTCTGGAAACACCATATATTTT,CASSPGGGPSGNTIYF
NA,NA,TRBJ2-4,TRBV11-2,TGTGCCAGCAGCTTACGTTCCGGGACACCTTTGAACATTCAGTACTTC,CASSLRSGTPLNIQYF
NA,NA,TRBJ2-1,TRBV7-9,TGTGCCAGCAGCGCCCGAGGGGGGGGTTACAATGAGCAGTTCTTC,CASSARGGGYNEQFF
few,NA,TRBJ2-7,TRBV4-1,TGCGCCAGCAGCCAAGATCATTGGGGCAGCTCCTACGAGCAGTACTTC,CASSQDHWGSSYEQYF
NA,TRBD1,TRBJ2-7,TRBV4-1,TGCGCCAGCAGCCCTGGACAGGGTTTGGGTCTTGGCGAGCAGTACTTC,CASSPGQGLGLGEQYF
NA,TRBD2,TRBJ2-1,TRBV7-8,TGTGCCAGCAGCCAAGGGACTAGGTCAGGTTGGGACAATGAGCAGTTCTTC,CASSQGTRSGWDNEQFF
NA,TRBD1,TRBJ1-2,TRBV5-1,TGCGCCAGCAGCGCCGACAGGGTGACAATCTATGGCTACACCTTC,CASSADRVTIYGYTF
NA,NA,TRBJ1-5,TRBV12-3/TRBV12-4,TGTGCCAGCAGCCCGGGACCCCCTCGGTCCCAGCATTTT,CASSPGPPRSQHF
once,NA,TRBJ1-4,TRBV18,TGTGCCAGCTCACCGACTCCCAGTGCAACTAATGAAAAACTGTTTTTT,CASSPTPSATNEKLFF
NA,TRBD1,TRBJ2-5,TRBV5-5,TGTGCCAGCAGCTTGGGAGGGACAGGGGGCAGGGAGACCCAGTACTTC,CASSLGGTGGRETQYF
once,NA,TRBJ1-1,TRBV11-3,TGTGCCAGCAGCTTTAGGCCCGGGGGTGAAGCTTTCTTT,CASSFRPGGEAFF
NA,NA,TRBJ2-7,TRBV28,TGTGCCAGCCTCAGGGGTGGCGCCTACGAGCAGTACTTC,CASLRGGAYEQYF
NA,NA,TRBJ2-2,TRBV19,TGTGCCAGTAGTGCTTACAGGGCCGGGGAGCTGTTTTTT,CASSAYRAGELFF
NA,NA,TRBJ2-1,TRBV20-1,TGCAGTGCTAGTTGGTTGAATGAGCAGTTCTTC,CSASWLNEQFF
NA,NA,TRBJ2-7,TRBV4-3,TGCGCCAGCAGCCAAGACCGGGACCTTTACGAGCAGTACTTC,CASSQDRDLYEQYF
NA,NA,TRBJ2-3,TRBV27,TGTGCCAGCAGTTTCGGGGCGAGCACCACAGATACGCAGTATTTT,CASSFGASTTDTQYF
NA,NA,TRBJ2-7,TRBV21-1,TGTGCCAGCAACCCGGGCGCCTGCTCCTACGAGCAGTACTTC,CASNPGACSYEQYF
NA,TRBD2,TRBJ2-1,TRBV5-6,TGTGCCAGCAGCTTGGGTTCACTAGCGCCCTACAATGAGCAGTTCTTC,CASSLGSLAPYNEQFF
NA,NA,TRBJ2-5,TRBV5-4,TGTGCCAGCAGCTTAGGGGGGAAGGAGACCCAGTACTTC,CASSLGGKETQYF
NA,NA,TRBJ2-1,TRBV12-3/TRBV12-4,TGTGCCAGCACCGGGTACAATGAGCAGTTCTTC,CASTGYNEQFF
NA,TRBD1,TRBJ1-5,TRBV30,TGTGCCTCGAGCACAGGGGGCGATCAGCCCCAGCATTTT,CASSTGGDQPQHF
NA,TRBD2,TRBJ2-1,TRBV7-3,TGTGCCAGCAGCTTAACCCCCCTAGCGGGGAGCAATGAGCAGTTCTTC,CASSLTPLAGSNEQFF
NA,NA,TRBJ2-3,TRBV29-1,TGCAGCGTTGAAGGACAGGTATTAGATACGCAGTATTTT,CSVEGQVLDTQYF
NA,NA,TRBJ2-3,TRBV2,TGTGCCAGCAGTGAAAGGGTAGATACGCAGTATTTT,CASSERVDTQYF
NA,NA,TRBJ1-1,TRBV5-8,TGTGCCAGCAGTAGGGTTTTGACAGCGGGCACTGAAGCTTTCTTT,CASSRVLTAGTEAFF
NA,NA,TRBJ1-1,TRBV11-2,TGTGCCAGCAGCTTATTGGCAGGGGAAACTGAAGCTTTCTTT,CASSLLAGETEAFF
once,NA,TRBJ1-1,TRBV10-2,TGCGCCAGCAGCCACAGGAACACTGAAGCTTTCTTT,CASSHRNTEAFF
few,NA,TRBJ2-3,TRBV4-3,TGCGCCTCCTCCTCCGCGGGACACTTCACAGATACGCAGTATTTT,CASSSAGHFTDTQYF
NA,TRBD1,TRBJ1-2,TRBV6-5,TGTGCCAGCAGACGACACCAGGGGGCGGAAGGCTACACCTTC,CASRRHQGAEGYTF
NA,NA,TRBJ2-2,TRBV20-1,TGCAGTGCTAGTTTAGGGCCCGGGGAGCTGTTTTTT,CSASLGPGELFF
NA,NA,TRBJ1-1,TRBV11-3,TGTGCCAGCAGCTTAGAGGGTATGGGCAGGGGAGCCACTGAAGCTTTCTTT,CASSLEGMGRGATEAFF
NA,NA,TRBJ1-5,TRBV30,TGTGCCTGGAGTACAGGTCTGGATCAGCCCCAGCATTTT,CAWSTGLDQPQHF
NA,NA,TRBJ1-1,TRBV7-9,TGTGCCAGCGCGGGTAGCTACCTGAACGAACAAGCTTTCTTT,CASAGSYLNEQAFF
NA,NA,TRBJ1-4,TRBV5-5,TGTGCCAGCAGCTTGCCCCAGGAGTCCGAAAAACTGTTTTTT,CASSLPQESEKLFF
NA,TRBD1,TRBJ2-2,TRBV11-3,TGTGCCAGCAGCTCCGGGACAGGGATCACCGGGGAGCTGTTTTTT,CASSSGTGITGELFF
NA,TRBD1,TRBJ1-6,TRBV27,TGTGCCAGCAGTTCAACAGGGGGCGGTTCACCCCTCCACTTT,CASSSTGGGSPLHF
NA,NA,TRBJ1-6,TRBV19,TGTGCCAGTAGTATAGGGATTTCACCCCTCCACTTT,CASSIGISPLHF
NA,NA,TRBJ1-6,TRBV6-5,TGTGCCAGCACAGGGACCCTCTATTCACCCCTCCACTTT,CASTGTLYSPLHF